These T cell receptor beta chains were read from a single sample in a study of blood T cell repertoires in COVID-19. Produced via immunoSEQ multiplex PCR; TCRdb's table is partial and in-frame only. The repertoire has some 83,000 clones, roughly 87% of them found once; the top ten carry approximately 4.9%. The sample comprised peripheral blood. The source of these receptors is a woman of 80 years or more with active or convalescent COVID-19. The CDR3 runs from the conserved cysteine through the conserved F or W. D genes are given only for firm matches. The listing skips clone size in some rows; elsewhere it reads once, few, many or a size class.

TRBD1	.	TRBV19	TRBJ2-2	TGTGCCAGTAGTAGAGACAGGGTGACCGGGGAGCTGTTTTTT	CASSRDRVTGELFF
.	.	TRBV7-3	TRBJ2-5	TGTGCCAGCAGCCCACATGGAGTAGTAGAGACCCAGTACTTC	CASSPHGVVETQYF
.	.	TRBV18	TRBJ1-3	TGTGCCAGCTCACCTTCAGGTGGGAGAGACACCATATATTTT	CASSPSGGRDTIYF
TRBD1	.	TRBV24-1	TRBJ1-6	TGTGCCACCAGTGAAGGGACAGGGGGCGCGAATTCACCCCTCCACTTT	CATSEGTGGANSPLHF
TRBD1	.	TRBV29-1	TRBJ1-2	TGCAGCGCGTCTCCGGATACAGGGGGCAGTGGCTACACCTTC	CSASPDTGGSGYTF
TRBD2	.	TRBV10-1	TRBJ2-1	TGCGCCGGTCGAGGGCGAGGACTAGCGGGGTTCAGCTCCTACAATGAGCAGTTCTTC	CAGRGRGLAGFSSYNEQFF
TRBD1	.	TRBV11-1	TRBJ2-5	TGTGCCAGCAGTGTCGGGGGACAGGGGGTGAGAGAGACCCAGTACTTC	CASSVGGQGVRETQYF
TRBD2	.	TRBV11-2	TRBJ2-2	TGTGCCAGCAGCGTGACTAGCGGGAGTCTAGGGGAGCTGTTTTTT	CASSVTSGSLGELFF
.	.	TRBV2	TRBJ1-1	TGTGCCAGCCACAGGACGCTAGGCACTGAAGCTTTCTTT	CASHRTLGTEAFF
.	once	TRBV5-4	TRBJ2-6	TGTGCCAGCAGCTTGGGAGCGGCTGGGGCCAACGTCCTGACTTTC	CASSLGAAGANVLTF